These T cell receptor beta chains were read from a single sample in a study of blood T cell repertoires in COVID-19. The method was immunoSEQ multiplex PCR; TCRdb's version includes in-frame clones alone and lacks a portion of them. The sample consists of about 290,000 clones, more than 80% of them appearing once. Sequences were obtained from peripheral blood. Every receptor here comes from a woman aged 25 to 39 with active or convalescent COVID-19. The CDR3 runs from the conserved cysteine through the conserved F or W. D genes are given only for firm matches. The size field is filled for only some rows; it gives once, few, many or a size class.

>TRBJ2-3|TRBD2|NA|TRBV4-2
CASSQAGSGGTDTQYF
TGTGCCAGCAGCCAAGCGGGTAGCGGGGGTACAGATACGCAGTATTTT
>TRBJ2-7|NA|NA|TRBV7-2
CASSFDSLIDEQYF
TGTGCCAGCAGCTTCGACTCGTTAATCGACGAGCAGTACTTC
>TRBJ1-5|TRBD1|few|TRBV10-2
CASNSGGKNQPQHF
TGCGCCAGCAACTCAGGGGGCAAGAATCAGCCCCAGCATTTT
>TRBJ1-2|NA|NA|TRBV29-1
CSVFEAGNYGYTF
TGCAGCGTTTTCGAAGCGGGGAACTATGGCTACACCTTC
>TRBJ1-2|NA|NA|TRBV12-3/TRBV12-4
CASSPSGYGYTF
TGTGCCAGCAGTCCCTCGGGATATGGCTACACCTTC
>TRBJ2-3|TRBD2|NA|TRBV5-6
CASSKRLAGGPYTQYF
TGTGCCAGCAGTAAGCGACTAGCGGGGGGGCCGTATACGCAGTATTTT
>TRBJ2-5|TRBD2|NA|TRBV6-4
CASSRLAGGQETQYF
TGTGCCAGCAGTCGACTAGCGGGGGGGCAGGAGACCCAGTACTTC
>TRBJ1-5|NA|NA|TRBV5-6
CASSFQGNQPQHF
TGTGCCAGCAGCTTCCAGGGTAATCAGCCCCAGCATTTT
>TRBJ2-3|NA|once|TRBV24-1
CATSDVGFQDTQYF
TGTGCCACCAGTGACGTCGGGTTTCAGGATACGCAGTATTTT
>TRBJ1-2|TRBD1|NA|TRBV5-1
CASSLTGGDGYTF
TGCGCCAGCAGCTTGACAGGGGGTGATGGCTACACCTTC
>TRBJ2-5|TRBD1|once|TRBV5-1
CASSLTRGRQETQYF
TGCGCCAGCAGCCTAACCAGGGGGCGCCAAGAGACCCAGTACTTC
>TRBJ1-6|NA|NA|TRBV10-1
CASSEFRGSPLHF
TGCGCCAGCAGTGAGTTCAGGGGTTCACCCCTCCACTTT
>TRBJ1-5|NA|few|TRBV29-1
CSVGEQGNQPQHF
TGCAGCGTTGGCGAACAGGGAAATCAGCCCCAGCATTTT
>TRBJ2-3|NA|few|TRBV6-4
CASSDVADSTDTQYF
TGTGCCAGCAGTGACGTAGCAGATAGCACAGATACGCAGTATTTT
>TRBJ1-4|NA|once|TRBV9
CASGAGEFGLVANEKLFF
TGTGCCAGCGGAGCAGGGGAGTTCGGGTTAGTAGCTAATGAAAAACTGTTTTTT
>TRBJ1-2|TRBD1|NA|TRBV3-1/TRBV3-2
CASSLGQGEGYTF
TGTGCCAGCAGCCTCGGACAGGGGGAAGGCTACACCTTC
>TRBJ2-5|NA|NA|TRBV6-2/TRBV6-3
CASSFFRSLGTQYF
TGTGCCAGCAGTTTCTTCAGGTCCTTAGGGACCCAGTACTTC
>TRBJ2-3|TRBD2|NA|TRBV4-2
CASSQLAGGHTDTQYF
TGTGCCAGCAGCCAGTTAGCGGGGGGACACACAGATACGCAGTATTTT
>TRBJ2-3|NA|NA|TRBV30
CAWSEGGADTQYF
TGTGCCTGGAGTGAGGGGGGGGCCGATACGCAGTATTTT
>TRBJ2-7|NA|NA|TRBV9
CASSGEDKSSYEQYF
TGTGCCAGCAGCGGAGAGGATAAGAGCTCCTACGAGCAGTACTTC
>TRBJ1-2|NA|NA|TRBV21-1
CASTHGDKPYGYTF
TGTGCCAGCACGCACGGGGACAAGCCCTATGGCTACACCTTC
>TRBJ2-3|TRBD2|NA|TRBV6-5
CASSYKSGGPNTQYF
TGTGCCAGCAGTTACAAGTCGGGGGGGCCGAATACGCAGTATTTT
>TRBJ1-2|NA|NA|TRBV3-1/TRBV3-2
CASSQIGGAGYTF
TGTGCCAGCAGCCAAATAGGAGGGGCTGGCTACACCTTC
>TRBJ2-1|TRBD1|NA|TRBV5-4
CASSLAGQGDEQFF
TGTGCCAGCAGCTTGGCTGGACAGGGAGATGAGCAGTTCTTC
>TRBJ2-3|TRBD1|NA|TRBV7-8
CASSTPPQGSADTQYF
TGTGCCAGCAGTACACCCCCACAGGGGTCAGCAGATACGCAGTATTTT
>TRBJ2-3|TRBD1|NA|TRBV10-3
CASYRGDTDTQYF
TGTGCCTCCTACAGGGGGGACACAGATACGCAGTATTTT
>TRBJ1-1|TRBD1|few|TRBV7-2
CASSLQGWDTEAFF
TGTGCCAGCAGCCTACAGGGGTGGGACACTGAAGCTTTCTTT
>TRBJ2-5|TRBD2|once|TRBV3-1/TRBV3-2
CASSQDLELADQETQYF
TGTGCCAGCAGCCAAGACTTGGAACTAGCGGACCAAGAGACCCAGTACTTC
>TRBJ1-2|TRBD1|NA|TRBV13
CASSSMGTGSNYGYTF
TGTGCCAGCAGCTCAATGGGGACAGGGTCTAACTATGGCTACACCTTC
>TRBJ1-5|TRBD1|NA|TRBV19
CASSMVTGVSQPQHF
TGTGCCAGTAGTATGGTGACAGGGGTGTCGCAGCCCCAGCATTTT
>TRBJ1-1|TRBD1|NA|TRBV10-3
CATRQGNTEAFF
TGTGCCACCCGACAGGGGAACACTGAAGCTTTCTTT
>TRBJ1-6|TRBD1|NA|TRBV25-1
CASSGDGQGFGNSPLHF
TGTGCCAGCAGTGGTGACGGACAGGGGTTTGGCAATTCACCCCTCCACTTT
>TRBJ2-2|TRBD2|NA|TRBV6-4
CASRTGGPGELFF
TGTGCCAGCAGGACGGGGGGGCCCGGGGAGCTGTTTTTT
>TRBJ2-5|TRBD2|NA|TRBV18
CASSPLSGGAETQYF
TGTGCCAGCTCACCTCTGAGCGGGGGCGCGGAGACCCAGTACTTC
>TRBJ2-5|NA|NA|TRBV14
CASSQDYRGETQYF
TGTGCCAGCAGCCAAGATTACAGAGGGGAGACCCAGTACTTC
>TRBJ1-5|NA|NA|TRBV3-1/TRBV3-2
CASSQHQGQGNQPQHF
TGTGCCAGCAGCCAACATCAGGGGCAGGGGAATCAGCCCCAGCATTTT
>TRBJ2-7|TRBD1|NA|TRBV15
CATSRFGTASVYEQYF
TGTGCCACCAGCAGATTCGGGACAGCGAGCGTCTACGAGCAGTACTTC
>TRBJ1-3|TRBD1|NA|TRBV6-5
CASRATGDVDTIYF
TGTGCCAGCAGAGCCACAGGGGATGTTGACACCATATATTTT
>TRBJ2-6|NA|NA|TRBV30
CAWRKRVSGANVLTF
TGTGCCTGGAGGAAAAGAGTCTCTGGGGCCAACGTCCTGACTTTC
>TRBJ1-4|NA|NA|TRBV7-9
CASSPPVGRKLFF
TGTGCCAGCAGCCCCCCAGTGGGCAGAAAACTGTTTTTT
>TRBJ2-1|NA|NA|TRBV19
CASSIVTPSNEQFF
TGTGCCAGTAGTATAGTAACCCCTAGCAATGAGCAGTTCTTC
>TRBJ1-1|NA|NA|TRBV7-8
CASSLVVSDTEAFF
TGTGCCAGCAGCTTAGTGGTGAGCGACACTGAAGCTTTCTTT
>TRBJ1-1|NA|NA|TRBV5-1
CASSPLEVGTEAFF
TGCGCCAGCAGCCCGCTGGAGGTAGGCACTGAAGCTTTCTTT
>TRBJ2-7|TRBD2|NA|TRBV7-2
CASSSGGPEQYF
TGTGCCAGCAGCTCGGGGGGGCCCGAGCAGTACTTC
>TRBJ2-5|TRBD2|NA|TRBV11-3
CPREWGSGAQETQYF
TGTCCCAGGGAGTGGGGTAGCGGGGCCCAAGAGACCCAGTACTTC
>TRBJ2-7|NA|NA|TRBV6-2/TRBV6-3
CASSQPVGSDEQYF
TGTGCCAGCAGCCAGCCTGTTGGTAGCGACGAGCAGTACTTC
>TRBJ1-6|NA|NA|TRBV19
CASKNREGSPLHF
TGTGCCAGTAAGAACAGGGAAGGCTCACCCCTCCACTTT
>TRBJ1-1|TRBD1|NA|TRBV6-5
CASSNPGQGVTEAFF
TGTGCCAGCAGTAACCCGGGACAGGGTGTTACTGAAGCTTTCTTT
>TRBJ2-3|TRBD2|NA|TRBV2
CASRASGDTQYF
TGTGCCAGCCGGGCTAGCGGAGATACGCAGTATTTT
>TRBJ2-7|NA|once|TRBV2
CASSYSYEQYF
TGTGCCAGCAGCTACTCCTACGAGCAGTACTTC
>TRBJ2-2|TRBD1|NA|TRBV5-1
CASSLAPAGTGQGTGELFF
TGCGCCAGCAGCTTGGCCCCGGCCGGCACGGGACAGGGGACCGGGGAGCTGTTTTTT
>TRBJ2-2|NA|NA|TRBV2
CASTRVPPTQAGELFF
TGTGCCAGCACGCGGGTCCCCCCCACTCAAGCCGGGGAGCTGTTTTTT
>TRBJ2-1|TRBD2|NA|TRBV10-3
CAISGAGGLYNEQFF
TGTGCCATCAGTGGAGCGGGGGGCCTTTACAATGAGCAGTTCTTC
>TRBJ1-4|NA|NA|TRBV6-6
CASRSSGGVEEKLFF
TGTGCCAGCAGGAGTTCCGGGGGGGTTGAAGAAAAACTGTTTTTT
>TRBJ1-5|TRBD1|few|TRBV28
CASSFRAGGHQPQHF
TGTGCCAGCAGTTTTAGGGCAGGGGGCCATCAGCCCCAGCATTTT
>TRBJ2-1|TRBD2|NA|TRBV5-1
CASSHGTSGGYNEQFF
TGCGCCAGCAGCCACGGGACTAGCGGGGGGTACAATGAGCAGTTCTTC
>TRBJ1-6|TRBD1|NA|TRBV5-1
CASSQDRGYSPLHF
TGCGCCAGCAGCCAGGACAGGGGTTATTCACCCCTCCACTTT
>TRBJ2-7|NA|NA|TRBV6-5
CASSYFGSSYEQYF
TGTGCCAGCAGTTACTTCGGGTCCTCCTACGAGCAGTACTTC
>TRBJ2-7|TRBD2|NA|TRBV24-1
CATMASGGSYEQYF
TGTGCCACCATGGCTAGCGGGGGATCCTACGAGCAGTACTTC
>TRBJ1-1|TRBD1|NA|TRBV6-2/TRBV6-3
CASSYGTGGFMNTEAFF
TGTGCCAGCAGCTATGGGACAGGGGGGTTTATGAACACTGAAGCTTTCTTT